This entry lists 30 T cell receptor beta chains sequenced from one sample in a study of T cell responses to AZD1222 COVID-19 vaccine. The data were produced by immunoSEQ multiplex PCR, yet TCRdb's version contains in-frame clones alone and is incomplete. The sample consists of more than 95,000 clones, about 90% of them appearing once. The sequences come from peripheral blood, collected on day 0 of AZD1222 vaccination. These TCRs come from an adult in good health.

The rearrangement uses TRBV19 and TRBJ1-2; D not certain. This CDR3 spans 13 amino acids. Germline V gene lookup returns CDR1 LNHDA and CDR2 SQIVND (reference sequence). V lost 1 base and J lost 2, with 5 bases in between. CDR3 nucleotide sequence: TGTGCCAGTAGTATAGCTCTCAACTATGGCTACACCTTC. The encoded protein is CASSIALNYGYTF.

The chain has TRBV28 and TRBJ1-1, with 7 bases matching TRBD1. This CDR3 comprises 13 residues. With 6 bases clipped from V and 8 bases from J, the junction kept 9 bases outside the gene matches. Germline lookup yields CDR1 MDHEN and CDR2 SYDVKM. The CDR3 is CASSNEPGQEAFF. CDR3 nucleotides: TGTGCCAGCAGCAACGAGCCGGGACAGGAAGCTTTCTTT.

This sequence joins TRBV19 and TRBJ2-2; 7 positions match TRBD2. The CDR3 covers 15 residues. In germline, CDR1 is LNHDA, CDR2 SQIVND (reference sequence). Trimming cost V 3 bases and J 5 bases; bases outside gene matches: 6. CDR3 nucleotides: TGTGCCAGTAGTATTTTGACGGGGGGAACCGGGGAGCTGTTTTTT. It is translated as CASSILTGGTGELFF.

This clone was recorded once. This rearrangement joins TRBV19 to TRBJ2-5; 7 nucleotides agree with TRBD2. The J segment lost 2 bases and the V segment lost 5 bases, leaving 8 bases of the junction unmatched. The CDR3 has 15 amino acids. From germline, CDR1 is LNHDA and CDR2 SQIVND (reference sequence). The DNA of the CDR3 is TGTGCCAGTAGTTCCCCAGCGGGGACGCAAGAGACCCAGTACTTC. The encoded protein is CASSSPAGTQETQYF.

The rearrangement links TRBV30 to TRBJ2-7; D uncertain. V shed 3 bases and J shed 5 bases, with 8 bases lying between them. The CDR3 runs 11 residues. Per germline, CDR1 GTSNPN and CDR2 SVGIG (reference sequence). CDR3 bases: TGTGCCTGGAGCCTATTGAACGAGCAGTACTTC. It translates to CAWSLLNEQYF.

The V gene is TRBV2, the J gene TRBJ1-2, with D tentatively TRBD1 (5 bases). V was cut by 11 bases and J by 4 bases, with 17 bases left in between. Germline V gene data show CDR1 as SNHLY and CDR2 as FYNNEI. The CDR3 has 13 residues. The CDR3 nucleotides read TGTGCCTCGGGTATGGGGGGTCTCTATGGCTACACCTTC. Translated, it gives CASGMGGLYGYTF.

The CDR3 region is CASGRLNTEAFF. The CDR3 nucleotides read TGTGCCAGCGGGAGGTTAAACACTGAAGCTTTCTTT. This chain uses TRBV28 with TRBJ1-1, with D unresolved. From germline, CDR1 is MDHEN and CDR2 SYDVKM. V lost 8 bases and J 2 bases, leaving 9 bases between the germline ends. This CDR3 is 12 amino acids long.

The rearrangement links TRBV19 to TRBJ2-5; D might be TRBD1 (6 bases). This CDR3 is built from 12 residues. Trimming took 9 bases from V and 2 from J, leaving 10 bases between them. Germline assignment: CDR1 LNHDA and CDR2 SQIVND (reference sequence). The CDR3 sequence is CARPDSQETQYF. The CDR3 DNA reads TGTGCCAGGCCGGACAGTCAAGAGACCCAGTACTTC.

This rearrangement joins TRBV21-1 to TRBJ2-1; the table names TRBD1, a call not compared with the DNA. TRBV21-1 is an annotated pseudogene. CDR3 length equals 20 residues. The CDR3 nucleotides read TGTGCCAGCAGCGATATGGACAGGGGGCCACCCAGGGATCGAGACAATGAGCAGTTCTTC. Its protein is CASSDMDRGPPRDRDNEQFF.

The CDR3 is CASSLSTLNTEAFF. CDR3 bases: TGCGCCAGCAGCTTGAGTACACTTAACACTGAAGCTTTCTTT. V is TRBV5-1 and J is TRBJ1-1; D not resolved. CDR1 and CDR2 from the germline V gene are SGHRS and YFSETQ. Trimming pared 1 base from V and 2 bases from J, leaving 9 bases between. CDR3 length: 14 amino acids.

This clone has a handful of counts. The chain links TRBV12-3 or TRBV12-4 to TRBJ2-5; no firm D call. The CDR3 has 13 amino acids. The V end was cut by 2 bases, the J end by 3 bases, with 7 bases between. CDR3 DNA: TGTGCCAGCAGTTTACGTACGAAAGAGACCCAGTACTTC. As protein: CASSLRTKETQYF.

V is TRBV20-1 and J is TRBJ2-5; D possibly corresponds to TRBD2 (6 bases). This CDR3 is built from 16 residues. Trimming pared 3 bases from V and 5 bases from J, leaving 22 bases between. Germline values: CDR1 DFQATT, CDR2 SNEGSKA (reference sequence). CDR3 DNA sequence: TGCAGTGCTAGTACGGACCGGGACTCCCTGGGGGAGACCCAGTACTTC. It specifies CSASTDRDSLGETQYF.

The J gene is TRBJ2-6, the V gene TRBV4-3; D possibly uses TRBD1 or TRBD2 (5 bases each). Germline CDR1 and CDR2: LGHNA and YSLEER. V shed 0 bases and J shed 0 bases, with 9 bases lying between them. This CDR3 has 17 amino acids. The CDR3 loop reads CASSQDAGSSGANVLTF. DNA of the CDR3: TGCGCCAGCAGCCAAGATGCAGGGAGCTCTGGGGCCAACGTCCTGACTTTC.

The V and J genes are TRBV7-8 and TRBJ1-5, with TRBD1 identical over 7 bases. The germline V gene encodes CDR1 SGHVS and CDR2 FQNEAQ. After removal of 5 bases from V and 7 bases from J, the junction contained 8 bases not matched to a gene. The CDR3 is made up of 14 amino acids. This chain's CDR3 is CASSPGQAGQPQHF. For the CDR3, the DNA is TGTGCCAGCAGCCCTGGACAGGCGGGACAGCCCCAGCATTTT.

In the case of this clone: The sample holds other DNA sequences that translate to the same CDR3. The chain carries TRBV18 and TRBJ2-3; no clear D. The CDR3 spans 12 residues. Trimming pared 3 bases from V and 0 bases from J, leaving 1 base between. The germline V gene encodes CDR1 KGHSH and CDR2 LQKENI. CDR3 amino acids: CASSPSTDTQYF. The CDR3 region has the DNA TGTGCCAGCTCACCCAGCACAGATACGCAGTATTTT.

CDR3 nucleotides: TGTGCCAGCTCCTTTGGGACAGGAATGACCGGGGAGCTGTTTTTT. It is translated as CASSFGTGMTGELFF. The chain carries TRBV9 and TRBJ2-2; TRBD1 matches at 8 bases. V lost 7 bases, J lost 5 bases, and 10 bases stayed unmatched. The CDR3 extends over 15 amino acids. Germline-derived CDR1 and CDR2 are SGDLS and YYNGEE.

The genes are TRBV6-5 and TRBJ2-1, with D possibly TRBD1 on 6 matching bases. Germline CDR1 reads MNHEY; CDR2 reads SVGAGI. The CDR3 sequence is 15 residues long. The V gene lost 5 bases and the J gene lost 8 bases, with 19 bases spanning the gap. CDR3 amino acids: CASSPGWGRVDEQFF. The CDR3 region has the DNA TGTGCCAGCAGTCCTGGCTGGGGGCGCGTCGATGAGCAGTTCTTC.

The chain uses TRBV7-2 and TRBJ1-5, with 7 bases aligning to TRBD1. J gave up 6 bases and V 8 bases, and 13 bases lay outside the gene matches. This CDR3 has 15 residues. Germline values: CDR1 SGHTA, CDR2 FQGNSA. The CDR3 region has the DNA TGTGCCAGCGCCCGAGGGCAGGGGGTTTTTCAGCCCCAGCATTTT. Protein product: CASARGQGVFQPQHF.

The gene calls are TRBV3-1 (or the pseudogene TRBV3-2) and TRBJ1-4; the D is unclear. This CDR3 comprises 14 residues. Looked up from germline, CDR1 is LGHDT and CDR2 is YNNKEL (reference sequence). The V gene lost 1 base and the J gene lost 4 bases, with 7 bases spanning the gap. CDR3 in amino acids: CASSQATSNEKLFF. CDR3 DNA sequence: TGTGCCAGCAGCCAAGCCACCAGTAATGAAAAACTGTTTTTT.

This chain connects TRBV6-1 to TRBJ1-2; no definite D call. Germline V lookup: CDR1 MNHNS, CDR2 SASEGT. The V end lost 1 base, the J end lost 4 bases, and 7 bases lay between the germline ends. CDR3 length: 13 residues. CDR3 sequence (DNA): TGTGCCAGCAGTGAAGAGCCCAGCTATGGCTACACCTTC. Its translation: CASSEEPSYGYTF.

V and J are TRBV3-1 (or the pseudogene TRBV3-2) and TRBJ1-1, with D perhaps TRBD1 (6 bases). There are 13 residues in the CDR3. Trimming removed 1 base at V and 5 bases at J, with 8 bases between. In germline, CDR1 is LGHDT, CDR2 YNNKEL (reference sequence). CDR3 sequence reads: CASSQGGTTEAFF. The CDR3 nucleotides are TGTGCCAGCAGCCAAGGCGGGACAACTGAAGCTTTCTTT.

V is TRBV28 and J is TRBJ1-2, with D tentatively TRBD1 (6 bases). Trimming took 6 bases from V and 4 from J, leaving 15 bases between them. Germline-derived CDR1 and CDR2 are MDHEN and SYDVKM. The CDR3 consists of 14 residues. The CDR3: CASRRPTGPYGYTF. CDR3 DNA: TGTGCCAGCAGACGTCCGACAGGACCCTATGGCTACACCTTC.

The chain joins TRBV27 to TRBJ2-2; D is possibly TRBD2 (6 bases). CDR3 length: 13 residues. The germline V gene encodes CDR1 MNHEY and CDR2 SMNVEV (reference sequence). Between the trimmed V and J ends, which lost 8 bases and 6 bases, there was a span of 13 bases. The CDR3 region has the DNA TGTGCCAGCCTCCACGGGGGTTCCGGGGAGCTGTTTTTT. This sequence encodes CASLHGGSGELFF.

The V call is TRBV2, the J call TRBJ1-6; 7 bases match TRBD1. The germline V gene has CDR1 SNHLY and CDR2 FYNNEI. The CDR3 length is 17 residues. The V and J ends lost 4 bases and 5 bases, in that order; junction bases with no gene match: 11. CDR3: CASSVRQGGRDNSPLHF. CDR3 DNA: TGTGCCAGCAGTGTCAGACAGGGAGGGAGGGATAATTCACCCCTCCACTTT.

CDR3 residues: CASSYLARENTEAFF. The CDR3 region has the DNA TGTGCCAGCAGTTACCTCGCCAGAGAAAACACTGAAGCTTTCTTT. The rearrangement links TRBV6-5 to TRBJ1-1, with D hard to call. Between the trimmed V and J ends, which lost 2 bases and 2 bases, there was a span of 12 bases. This CDR3 is built from 15 residues. Germline CDR1 MNHEY, CDR2 SVGAGI.

This sequence joins TRBV19 and TRBJ1-3, with D possibly being TRBD1 (5 bases). The CDR3 covers 12 residues. CDR1 is LNHDA, CDR2 SQIVND, per germline (reference sequence). V was trimmed by 10 bases and J by 3 bases, leaving 10 bases between them. CDR3 amino acids: CAIQGSGNTIYF. CDR3 DNA sequence: TGTGCCATCCAGGGAAGTGGAAACACCATATATTTT. Full variable domain (missing parts from reference TRBV19 and TRBJ1-3): DGGITQSPKYLFRKEGQNVTLSCEQNLNHDAMYWYRQDPGQGLRLIYYSQIVNDFQKGDIAEGYSVSREKKESFPLTVTSAQKNPTAFYLCAIQGSGNTIYFGEGSWLTVV.

The rearrangement joins TRBV7-2 to TRBJ1-2; 8 bases match TRBD1. Trimming at V came to 2 bases and at J to 2 bases, leaving 4 bases not matched to a gene. The CDR3 covers 15 residues. Germline assignment: CDR1 SGHTA and CDR2 FQGNSA. The CDR3 protein is CASSLSWTGNYGYTF. The CDR3 DNA reads TGTGCCAGCAGCTTAAGTTGGACAGGGAACTATGGCTACACCTTC.

This sequence joins TRBV7-2 and TRBJ2-7, with 11 bases identical to TRBD1. CDR1 SGHTA and CDR2 FQGNSA come from the germline V gene. The V and J ends lost 1 base and 6 bases, in that order; junction bases with no gene match: 8. The length of the CDR3 is 16 residues. CDR3: CASSLDGQGARREQYF. As DNA, the CDR3 is TGTGCCAGCAGCTTAGACGGACAGGGGGCCCGACGCGAGCAGTACTTC.

The chain recombines TRBV7-2 with TRBJ2-5; D is unclear. The CDR3 has 14 amino acids. V lost 5 bases to trimming and J lost 0 bases, with 10 bases between them. Germline V gene lookup returns CDR1 SGHTA and CDR2 FQGNSA. For the CDR3, the DNA is TGTGCCAGCAGCGGTAGACGGTACCAAGAGACCCAGTACTTC. Protein sequence: CASSGRRYQETQYF. Looking up the rest from reference TRBV7-2 and TRBJ2-5 gives the full variable domain: GAGVSQSPSNKVTEKGKDVELRCDPISGHTALYWYRQSLGQGLEFLIYFQGNSAPDKSGLPSDRFSAERTGGSVSTLTIQRTQQEDSAVYLCASSGRRYQETQYFGPGTRLLVL.

This clone was counted once. The chain uses TRBV12-5 and TRBJ2-3; the D gene is possibly TRBD2 (6 bases). Germline-derived CDR1 and CDR2 are LGHNT and FRNRAP. V gave up 1 base and J gave up 6 bases, with 11 bases separating them. This CDR3 comprises 14 residues. The CDR3 reads CASGLGLVGDTQYF. The CDR3 DNA is TGTGCTAGTGGTTTGGGACTAGTAGGCGATACGCAGTATTTT.